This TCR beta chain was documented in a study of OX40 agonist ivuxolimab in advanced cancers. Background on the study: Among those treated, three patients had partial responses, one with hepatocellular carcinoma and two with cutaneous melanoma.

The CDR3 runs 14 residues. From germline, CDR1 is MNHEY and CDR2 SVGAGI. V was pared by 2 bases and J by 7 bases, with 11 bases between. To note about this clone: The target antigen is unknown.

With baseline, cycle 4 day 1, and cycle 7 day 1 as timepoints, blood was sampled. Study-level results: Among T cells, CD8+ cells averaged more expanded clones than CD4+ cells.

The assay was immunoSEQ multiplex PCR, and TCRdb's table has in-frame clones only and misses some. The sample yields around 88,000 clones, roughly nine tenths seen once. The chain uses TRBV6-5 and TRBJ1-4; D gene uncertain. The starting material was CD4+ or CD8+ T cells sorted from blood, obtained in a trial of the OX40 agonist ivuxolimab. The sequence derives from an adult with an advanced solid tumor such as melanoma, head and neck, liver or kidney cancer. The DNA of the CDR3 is TGTGCCAGCAGTTACGAGCGCAGGAGTGAAAAACTGTTTTTT. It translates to CASSYERRSEKLFF.